What follows is one TCR beta chain and its context. This sample is part of a study of blood T cell repertoires in COVID-19. Clones were sequenced by immunoSEQ multiplex PCR, and TCRdb holds only the in-frame ones, with some missing. The sample shows about 250,000 clones, 70% to 90% of them seen only once. Participants were aged roughly 18 to 89 years from some 24 US areas. Material for sequencing was PBMCs or T cells enriched from blood (not recorded which). This TCR derives from a man aged 35-49 years who had recovered from COVID-19.

For the CDR3, the DNA is TGTGCCAGTAGTGTGACTAGCGGAACCTACGAGCAGTACTTC. It translates to CASSVTSGTYEQYF. The V and J genes are TRBV19 and TRBJ2-7; 9 bases line up with TRBD2. V dropped 5 bases and J dropped 2; count of bases not matched to a gene: 4. The V gene's germline CDR1 is LNHDA and CDR2 SQIVND (reference sequence). The CDR3 is 14 residues long.